This TCR beta chain was obtained from a study of CD8 T cells in Susac syndrome. About the study: When blood was drawn, patients with Susac syndrome were on intravenous immunoglobulin alone, on corticosteroids, or therapy-naive. Study results and caveats: CD8+ clonal expansion in Susac was maximal in TEMRA cells and in active patients.

Points on this clonotype: Its antigen is still unknown.

Negative isolation yielded CD8+ and CD4+ T cells; FACS enriched TEMRA cells. Random hexamers were used to reverse transcribe an amount of roughly 0.45 to 1 ug RNA. One entry per CDR3 protein results from TCRdb running MiXCR on the immunoSEQ multiplex PCR reads. Here the sample spans roughly 110,000 distinct CDR3 sequences, 94% being singletons. This clonotype was sampled from a human donor with Susac syndrome. Sequenced input: CD8+ T cells from PBMCs.

Here the CDR3 reads CSARDTTVNDEQYF. The CDR3, as DNA: TGCAGTGCTAGAGATACGACAGTCAATGACGAGCAGTACTTC. This chain joins TRBV20-1 and TRBJ2-7, with TRBD1 as a possible D gene (5 bases). Looked up from germline, CDR1 is DFQATT and CDR2 is SNEGSKA (reference sequence). The CDR3 totals 14 residues. Trimming removed 0 bases at V and 5 bases at J, with 14 bases between.